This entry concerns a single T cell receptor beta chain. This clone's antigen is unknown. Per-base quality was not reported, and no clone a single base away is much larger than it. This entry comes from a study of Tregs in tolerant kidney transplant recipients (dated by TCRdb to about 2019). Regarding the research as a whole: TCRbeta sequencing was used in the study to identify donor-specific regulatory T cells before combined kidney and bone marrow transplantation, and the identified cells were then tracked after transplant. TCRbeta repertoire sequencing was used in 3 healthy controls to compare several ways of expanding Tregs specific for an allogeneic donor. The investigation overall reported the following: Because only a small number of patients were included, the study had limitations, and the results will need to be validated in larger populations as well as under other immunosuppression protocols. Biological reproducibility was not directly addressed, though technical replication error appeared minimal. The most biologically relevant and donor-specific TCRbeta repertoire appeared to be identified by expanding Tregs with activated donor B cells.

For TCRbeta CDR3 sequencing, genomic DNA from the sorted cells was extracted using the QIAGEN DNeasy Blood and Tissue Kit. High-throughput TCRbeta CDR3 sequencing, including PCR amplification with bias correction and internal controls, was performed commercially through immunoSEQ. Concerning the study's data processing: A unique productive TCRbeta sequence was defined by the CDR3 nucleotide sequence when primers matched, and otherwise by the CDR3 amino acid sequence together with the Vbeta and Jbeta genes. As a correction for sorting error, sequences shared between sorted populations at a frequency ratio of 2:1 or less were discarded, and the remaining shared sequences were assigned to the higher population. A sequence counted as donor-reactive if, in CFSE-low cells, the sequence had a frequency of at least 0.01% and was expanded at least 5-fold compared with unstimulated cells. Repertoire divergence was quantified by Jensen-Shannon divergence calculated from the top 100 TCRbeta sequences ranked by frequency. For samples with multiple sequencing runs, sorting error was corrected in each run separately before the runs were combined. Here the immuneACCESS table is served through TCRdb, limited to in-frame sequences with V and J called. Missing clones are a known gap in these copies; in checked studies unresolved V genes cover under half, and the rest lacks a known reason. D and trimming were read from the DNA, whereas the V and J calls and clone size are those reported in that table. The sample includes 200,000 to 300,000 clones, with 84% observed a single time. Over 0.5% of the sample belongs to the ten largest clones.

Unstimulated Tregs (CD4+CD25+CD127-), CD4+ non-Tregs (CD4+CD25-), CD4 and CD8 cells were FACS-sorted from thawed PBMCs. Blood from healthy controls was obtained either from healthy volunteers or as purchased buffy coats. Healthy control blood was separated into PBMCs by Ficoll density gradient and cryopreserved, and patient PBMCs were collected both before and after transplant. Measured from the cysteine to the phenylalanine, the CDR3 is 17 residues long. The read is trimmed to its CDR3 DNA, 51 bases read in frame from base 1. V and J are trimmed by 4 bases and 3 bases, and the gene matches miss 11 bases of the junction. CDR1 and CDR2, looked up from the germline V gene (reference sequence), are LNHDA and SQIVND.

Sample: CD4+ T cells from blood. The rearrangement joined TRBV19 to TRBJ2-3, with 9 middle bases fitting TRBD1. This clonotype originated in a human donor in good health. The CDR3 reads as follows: CASSTLTGGAGTDTQYF. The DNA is TGTGCCAGTAGTACCCTAACAGGGGGCGCGGGGACAGATACGCAGTATTTT.